One and the same sample provided the 17 T cell receptor beta chains below, sequenced in a study of blood T cell repertoires in COVID-19. Using immunoSEQ multiplex PCR, the repertoire was profiled, and TCRdb retains in-frame clones only, with some absent. This sample carries 110,000 or so clones, over 70% of them seen once, and the ten largest clones take about 1.6%. Sequences were obtained from peripheral blood. The receptors stem from a man in his fifties or sixties with acute or convalescent COVID-19.

The V and J genes are TRBV24-1 and TRBJ1-1, with 10 bases aligning to TRBD1. V shed 3 bases, J shed 4 bases, and the junction held 4 bases outside the gene matches. CDR3 length equals 15 residues. Germline V gene lookup returns CDR1 KGHDR and CDR2 SFDVKD. The chain's CDR3 is CATSDAGQGVTEAFF. The CDR3, as DNA: TGTGCCACCAGTGATGCTGGACAGGGGGTCACTGAAGCTTTCTTT.

V usage is TRBV2 and J usage is TRBJ1-5; 10 nucleotides line up with TRBD1. From germline, CDR1 is SNHLY and CDR2 FYNNEI. The J segment lost 6 bases and the V segment lost 7 bases, leaving 9 bases of the junction unmatched. This CDR3 contains 15 residues. CDR3 bases: TGTGCCAGCAACGGGGACAGGGGTTATAGTCAGCCCCAGCATTTT. Translated: CASNGDRGYSQPQHF.

This clone was recorded once. V usage is TRBV12-3 or TRBV12-4 and J usage is TRBJ1-2; 9 bases align to TRBD1. The CDR3 extends over 12 amino acids. Trimming at V came to 4 bases and at J to 8 bases, leaving 2 bases not matched to a gene. Here the CDR3 reads CASSWTGVGYTF. CDR3 nucleotides: TGTGCCAGCAGTTGGACAGGGGTGGGCTACACCTTC.

This clone was picked up one time. The rearrangement joins TRBV23-1 to TRBJ2-7; the D gene is possibly TRBD1 (6 bases). TRBV23-1 is identified as an open reading frame with a role that is uncertain. The CDR3 is made up of 14 amino acids. Between the trimmed V and J ends, which lost 6 bases and 1 base, there was a span of 13 bases. The CDR3 sequence is CASSPMDSSYEQYV. CDR3 nucleotide sequence: TGCGCCAGCAGCCCAATGGACAGTTCCTACGAGCAGTACGTC.

The chain couples TRBV5-5 to TRBJ1-1; perhaps TRBD1 as D (6 bases). Deletions cut 3 bases from V and 0 bases from J, with 9 bases between. The CDR3 spans 14 residues. From germline, CDR1 is SGHKS and CDR2 YYEKEE (reference sequence). The CDR3 reads CASSYRDMNTEAFF. CDR3 bases: TGTGCCAGCAGCTACCGGGACATGAACACTGAAGCTTTCTTT. Variable domain in full (rest from reference TRBV5-5 and TRBJ1-1): DAGVTQSPTHLIKTRGQQVTLRCSPISGHKSVSWYQQVLGQGPQFIFQYYEKEERGRGNFPDRFSARQFPNYSSELNVNALLLGDSALYLCASSYRDMNTEAFFGQGTRLTVV.

V gene TRBV27 combines with J gene TRBJ1-5; D is possibly TRBD1 (6 bases). The V gene lost 2 bases and the J gene lost 7 bases, with 12 bases spanning the gap. CDR3 length: 14 residues. Germline V gene data show CDR1 as MNHEY and CDR2 as SMNVEV (reference sequence). The CDR3 here is CASSLSRGGQPQHF. The CDR3, as DNA: TGTGCCAGCAGTTTAAGCCGGGGGGGCCAGCCCCAGCATTTT.

The chain is built from TRBV28 and TRBJ1-4, with 9 bases fitting TRBD1. J lost 7 bases, V lost 4 bases, and 13 bases had no gene match. The germline V gene encodes CDR1 MDHEN and CDR2 SYDVKM. The CDR3 sequence is 17 residues long. The CDR3 spells CASSSPGTGKGGEKLFF. The CDR3 region has the DNA TGTGCCAGCAGTTCACCCGGGACAGGGAAGGGAGGTGAAAAACTGTTTTTT.

V usage is TRBV5-1 and J usage is TRBJ2-3; the D gene is possibly TRBD2 (5 bases). The CDR3 has 14 residues. V was pared by 1 base and J by 6 bases, with 12 bases between. The germline CDR1 and CDR2 sequences are SGHRS and YFSETQ. The CDR3 loop reads CASSLLGVEDTQYF. The CDR3 DNA is TGCGCCAGCAGCTTGTTGGGAGTTGAGGATACGCAGTATTTT.

This clone has just a few counts. The CDR3 DNA sequence: TGTGCCAGCAGTTTAGGGGACAGCTATGGCTACACCTTC. This encodes CASSLGDSYGYTF. This chain joins TRBV12-3 or TRBV12-4 and TRBJ1-2; 7 bases map to TRBD1. V dropped 1 base and J dropped 4; count of bases not matched to a gene: 0. This CDR3 contains 13 residues.

The chain carries TRBV27 and TRBJ2-3; TRBD2 matches at 9 bases. Losses at the gene ends were 5 bases for V and 1 base for J; bases not matched to a gene: 4. The CDR3 length is 15 residues. Germline CDR1 MNHEY, CDR2 SMNVEV (reference sequence). The CDR3 reads CASSLIAGGTDTQYF. The CDR3, as DNA: TGTGCCAGCAGTCTTATAGCGGGGGGCACAGATACGCAGTATTTT.

The V call is TRBV24-1, the J call TRBJ2-5; 9 nucleotides align to TRBD1. V trimming: 5 bases; J trimming: 6 bases; junction bases outside the gene matches: 9. Germline V lookup: CDR1 KGHDR, CDR2 SFDVKD. This CDR3 is 15 amino acids long. DNA of the CDR3: TGTGCCACCAGTGCCCCCCCGGGACAGGGCCAGACCCAGTACTTC. Translation: CATSAPPGQGQTQYF.

A single count supports this clone. This rearrangement joins TRBV6-5 to TRBJ2-2; 12 bases match TRBD1. Germline CDR1 is MNHEY and CDR2 is SVGAGI. The V gene end was trimmed by 0 bases and the J gene end by 6 bases; junction bases not matched to a gene: 2. The CDR3 totals 16 residues. The CDR3 nucleotides are TGTGCCAGCAGTTACTCGGGGACAGGGGGCGCCGGGGAGCTGTTTTTT. Protein sequence: CASSYSGTGGAGELFF.

This rearrangement joins TRBV5-4 to TRBJ2-7; TRBD1 aligns across 10 bases. From germline, CDR1 is SGHNT and CDR2 YYREEE (reference sequence). The CDR3 consists of 14 residues. V lost 0 bases and J lost 3; bases outside the gene matches: 0. For the CDR3, the DNA is TGTGCCAGCAGCTTGGGGACAGGGGGCTACGAGCAGTACTTC. The encoded protein is CASSLGTGGYEQYF.

The chain carries TRBV12-3 or TRBV12-4 and TRBJ1-2; no clear D gene. This CDR3 spans 13 amino acids. The V end lost 3 bases, the J end lost 4 bases, and 9 bases lay between the germline ends. The CDR3 reads CASSFGFGYGYTF. The CDR3, as DNA: TGTGCCAGCAGTTTTGGTTTCGGCTATGGCTACACCTTC.

The chain combines TRBV6-2 or TRBV6-3 with TRBJ2-6; D is unclear. The CDR3 covers 15 residues. CDR1 is MNHEY and CDR2 is SVGEGT in the germline V gene. V shed 4 bases and J shed 2 bases, with 9 bases lying between them. DNA for the CDR3: TGTGCCAGCAGTTTCAGAGGTGCTGGGGCCAACGTCCTGACTTTC. Translation gives CASSFRGAGANVLTF.

The chain couples TRBV3-1 (or the pseudogene TRBV3-2) to TRBJ2-1; 7 bases fit TRBD2. This CDR3 is 19 amino acids long. The J segment lost 10 bases and the V segment lost 3 bases, leaving 24 bases of the junction unmatched. The germline CDR1 and CDR2 sequences are LGHDT and YNNKEL (reference sequence). CDR3 nucleotide sequence: TGTGCCAGCAGCCATGGTAAAGGTTCTCGGGAGAGCGGGGCGGCGGAGCAGTTCTTC. Protein sequence: CASSHGKGSRESGAAEQFF.

This chain links TRBV2 with TRBJ1-1, with TRBD1 as a possible D gene (5 bases). The CDR3 totals 13 residues. V lost 5 bases and J lost 2, with 9 bases in between. Germline CDR1 and CDR2: SNHLY and FYNNEI. DNA of the CDR3: TGTGCCAGCAGTCCGCGGACAAACACTGAAGCTTTCTTT. It encodes CASSPRTNTEAFF.